These T cell receptor beta chains were read from a single sample in a study of CD4 T cells in relation to SARS-CoV-2 and coronaviruses. Assay used: immunoSEQ multiplex PCR; TCRdb lists only in-frame clones, some missing. Of 15,000 to 20,000 clones detected, more than 75% appear once; the ten largest clones hold 15% to 17%. No cognate antigen is known for these TCRs. Sequenced material: CD4+ T cells from PBMCs, cultured in vitro. These receptors were obtained from a human donor in good health. The CDR3 runs from the conserved cysteine through the conserved F or W. A D gene is named only where the DNA matches it firmly.

d_call,v_call,j_call,cdr3_aa
-,TRBV21-1,TRBJ2-7,CASSKRRLILKREGYNEQYF
TRBD2,TRBV6-1,TRBJ2-3,CASSEQREVTDTQYF
TRBD2,TRBV10-2,TRBJ2-7,CASIGTSGGYEQYF
-,TRBV28,TRBJ1-1,CASRDSNTEAFF
TRBD1,TRBV19,TRBJ1-2,CASSDRDRERTF
-,TRBV12-3/TRBV12-4,TRBJ1-2,CASSLLAYGYTF
-,TRBV21-1,TRBJ2-5,CASSERLAGDQETQYF
TRBD1,TRBV2,TRBJ1-1,CASRGTGGGTEAFF
-,TRBV5-1,TRBJ1-3,CASSFGDRGTIYF
TRBD1,TRBV5-6,TRBJ2-1,CASRRTGGQEQFF
-,TRBV4-2,TRBJ2-7,CASSQGTVVTFYEQYF
-,TRBV3-1/TRBV3-2,TRBJ1-1,CASSYGTGNTEAFF
TRBD2,TRBV23-1,TRBJ2-1,CASSQPPQGGSYNEQFF
TRBD1,TRBV5-1,TRBJ2-7,CASSTSTGLGEQYF
TRBD2,TRBV11-2,TRBJ2-2,CASSFSIAGVTGELFF
-,TRBV20-1,TRBJ2-5,CSASGNQETQYF
TRBD2,TRBV4-1,TRBJ2-1,CASSHPGLAGGSSYNEQFF